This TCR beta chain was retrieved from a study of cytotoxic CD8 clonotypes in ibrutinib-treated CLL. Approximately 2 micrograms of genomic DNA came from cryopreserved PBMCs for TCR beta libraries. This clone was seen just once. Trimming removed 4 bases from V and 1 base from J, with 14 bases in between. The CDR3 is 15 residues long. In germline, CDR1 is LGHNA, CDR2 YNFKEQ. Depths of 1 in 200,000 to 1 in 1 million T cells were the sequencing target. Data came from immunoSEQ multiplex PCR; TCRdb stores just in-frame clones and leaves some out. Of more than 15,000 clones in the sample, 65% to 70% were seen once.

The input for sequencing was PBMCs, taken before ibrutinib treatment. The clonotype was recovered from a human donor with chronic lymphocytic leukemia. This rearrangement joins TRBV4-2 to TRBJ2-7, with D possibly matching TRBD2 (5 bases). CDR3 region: CASSPNPRGSYEQYF. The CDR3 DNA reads TGTGCCAGCAGCCCAAATCCACGGGGTTCCTACGAGCAGTACTTC.